This T cell receptor (beta chain) is drawn from a study of blood T cell repertoires in COVID-19. Looking at the study overall: From T cells, B-cell-depleted T cells, or PBMCs came the material, which was cDNA or gDNA.

Trimming shortened V by 5 bases and J by 6 bases, and 16 bases separated the two germline ends. CDR1 and CDR2 from the germline V gene are MGHRA and YSYEKL. The CDR3 consists of 14 residues. Measured with immunoSEQ multiplex PCR; TCRdb has only the in-frame clones, and not every one. In the table there are roughly 200,000 clones, roughly 80% of which are singletons. The rearrangement joins TRBV4-1 to TRBJ1-2; TRBD1 is a possible D gene (6 bases). The sequenced material came from peripheral blood. The origin of this receptor is a man aged 45-65 years who had recovered from COVID-19. The CDR3 reads CASSARTGWDGYTF. As DNA, the CDR3 is TGCGCCAGCAGCGCACGAACAGGGTGGGATGGCTACACCTTC.